Here is one T cell receptor beta chain with its context. Its antigen is still unknown. No much larger clone is present one base from it, and per-base qualities are unavailable. These data come from a study of a mutant IDH1 vaccine in newly diagnosed glioma (dated by TCRdb to the early 2020s). Describing the broader study: In the chemotherapy-containing groups, vaccination started alongside temozolomide cycles, whereas in patients who had radiotherapy alone it started 4-6 weeks after radiotherapy. Before enrollment, patients had received standard therapy of radiotherapy alone, temozolomide alone, or radiochemotherapy with temozolomide; most received the combination. Of the approximately 35 treated patients, around 62% were male and approximately 40% were female, and a mean age of 40.4 years was recorded. The week-35 safety follow-up was designated visit V12, and the week-47 end of study was designated visit V13. Longitudinal TCRB deep sequencing was done for roughly 23 treated patients, wherever samples were available for exploratory analyses. Peripheral blood was collected at six visits: V03 (baseline), V05, V07, V10, V12 and V13.

The full study reports these points: Selection of PBMC samples for TCRB deep sequencing was based on availability. Across multiple MHC alleles, vaccine-induced immune responses were seen in around 93% of patients. The authors stated that sample limitations prevented analyses of patient blood samples from being reproduced. Changes in the top peripheral T cell clonotypes picked up by TCRB sequencing did not appear to be linked to pseudoprogression.

The germline V gene (reference sequence) specifies MNHEY as CDR1 and SMNVEV as CDR2. Reading from cysteine to phenylalanine, the CDR3 counts 13 amino acids. Kept here is only the CDR3 DNA, which spans 39 bases and is read in frame from base 1. V is pared back by 0 bases and J by 6 bases, with 8 bases lying between the germline termini. The intended sense of this specimen's time point label: week 47, end of study. A 20-mer mutant IDH1 peptide at 300 micrograms in Montanide made up each vaccine dose, which was injected subcutaneously together with topical imiquimod. Patients were given eight vaccinations, in weeks 1, 3, 5, 7, 11, 15, 19 and 23, which matched visits V03 through V10. All donors had newly diagnosed IDH1-mutant astrocytomas of WHO grade 3 or 4 that showed loss of nuclear ATRX. The samples were drawn from NOA16, a multicentre, single-arm, open-label phase I trial in Germany that tested a mutant IDH1 peptide vaccine in humans for the first time. Genomic DNA for TCRB sequencing was extracted from EDTA blood using the DNeasy Blood and Tissue Kit.

Library generation was performed with the immunoSEQ multiplex PCR assay. Following the manufacturer's protocol, the hsTCRB Kit was used to amplify rearranged TCR beta chain sequences. An Illumina MiSeq was used to sequence the TCRB libraries. On the authors' methods: The proprietary platform of the kit vendor was used for demultiplexing, trimming and gene mapping. TCRdb obtained this table from immuneACCESS and retained in-frame rearrangements with V and J assigned. These tables miss some clones; where compared with another copy, unresolved V genes account for less than half of the shortfall, and the remainder is unexplained. That table furnishes V, J and clone size, whereas the DNA furnished D and trimming. Recorded for this sample are roughly 22,000 clones; 82% of them occurred a single time. The ten largest make up approximately 3.6% of the sample.

This specimen was PBMCs, taken from a glioma patient whose treatment included an IDH1 peptide vaccine. The source is a man aged 35-49 years with glioma. Some clones in this sample may be carry-over from other donors' samples. The sequence is built from TRBV27 and TRBJ1-2; no D gene call is confident. The nucleotide sequence reads TGTGCCAGCAGTTTATCGGGGTTTGATGGCTACACCTTC. Translated, it reads CASSLSGFDGYTF.